This T cell receptor (beta chain) appears in the sequencing data of a study of CXCR3-negative and CXCR3-positive naive CD8 T cells. As for the study in general: Collectively, the libraries yielded 140 million or so TRB reads in total, at about 1.5 +/- 0.3 million per library.

The TRB libraries of cDNA were built by UMI-labeled 5' RACE. TCRdb re-analyzed the 5' RACE reads; it lists each CDR3 protein once, without DNA. This table lists 56,000 or so distinct CDR3 sequences. Germline assignment: CDR1 SGHTA and CDR2 FQGNSA. The CDR3 loop spans 16 amino acids. This sequence was found in a human donor in good health. Some clones in this sample may be carry-over from other donors' samples. V and J are TRBV7-2 and TRBJ1-1. The sample consisted of memory CD8+ T cells from blood. CDR3 residues: CASSLRWGDLTTEAFF.